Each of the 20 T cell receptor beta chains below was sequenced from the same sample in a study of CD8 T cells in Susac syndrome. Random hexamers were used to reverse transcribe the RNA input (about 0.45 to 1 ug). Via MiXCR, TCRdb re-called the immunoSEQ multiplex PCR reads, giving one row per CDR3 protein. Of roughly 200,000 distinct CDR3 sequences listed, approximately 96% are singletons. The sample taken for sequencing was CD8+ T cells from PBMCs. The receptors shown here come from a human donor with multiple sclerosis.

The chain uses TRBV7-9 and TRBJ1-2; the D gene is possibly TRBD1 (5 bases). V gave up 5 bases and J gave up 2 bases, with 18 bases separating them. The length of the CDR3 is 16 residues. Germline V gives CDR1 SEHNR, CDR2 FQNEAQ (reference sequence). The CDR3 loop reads CASSPSPGTSNYGYTF. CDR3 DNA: TGTGCCAGCAGCCCTAGCCCAGGGACTTCAAACTATGGCTACACCTTC.

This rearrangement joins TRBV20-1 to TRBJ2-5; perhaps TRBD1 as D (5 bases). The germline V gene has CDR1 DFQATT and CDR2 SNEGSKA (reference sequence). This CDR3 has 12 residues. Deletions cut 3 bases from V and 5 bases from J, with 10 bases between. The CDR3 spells CSARQGWETQYF. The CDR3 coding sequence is TGCAGTGCTAGGCAGGGATGGGAGACCCAGTACTTC.

The CDR3 DNA reads TGTGCCAGCAGGAGGGGTAGCACTGAAGCTTTCTTT. Amino acid sequence: CASRRGSTEAFF. This sequence joins TRBV6-6 and TRBJ1-1; D is perhaps TRBD1 (5 bases). The germline V and J ends were trimmed by 6 bases and 4 bases, with 9 bases remaining between them. CDR3 length equals 12 residues. Germline V gene lookup returns CDR1 MNHNY and CDR2 SVGAGI (reference sequence).

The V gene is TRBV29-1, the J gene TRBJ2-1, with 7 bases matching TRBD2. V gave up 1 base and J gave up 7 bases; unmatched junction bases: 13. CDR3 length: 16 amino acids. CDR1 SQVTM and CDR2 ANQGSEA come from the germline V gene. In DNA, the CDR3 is TGCAGCGTTGAAGTGCCTCTGGGCGGGAGAAGGAATGAGCAGTTCTTC. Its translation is CSVEVPLGGRRNEQFF.

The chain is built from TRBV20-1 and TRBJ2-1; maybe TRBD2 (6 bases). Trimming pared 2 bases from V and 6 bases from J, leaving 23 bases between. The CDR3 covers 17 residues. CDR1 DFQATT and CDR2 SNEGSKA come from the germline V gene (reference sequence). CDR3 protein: CSARRSAPPAEGNEQFF. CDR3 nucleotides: TGCAGTGCTAGACGGTCCGCCCCCCCTGCGGAGGGCAATGAGCAGTTCTTC.

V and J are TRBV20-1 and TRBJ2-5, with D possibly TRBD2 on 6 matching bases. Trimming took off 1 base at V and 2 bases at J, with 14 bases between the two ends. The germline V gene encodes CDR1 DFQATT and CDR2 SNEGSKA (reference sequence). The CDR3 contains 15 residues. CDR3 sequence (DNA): TGCAGTGCTAGAGGGTGGGGGGTACCTCAAGAGACCCAGTACTTC. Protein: CSARGWGVPQETQYF.

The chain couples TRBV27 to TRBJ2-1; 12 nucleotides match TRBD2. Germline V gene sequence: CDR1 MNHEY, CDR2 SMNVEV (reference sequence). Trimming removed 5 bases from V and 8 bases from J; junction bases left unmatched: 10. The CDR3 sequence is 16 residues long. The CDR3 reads CASSPQTSGSGDEQFF. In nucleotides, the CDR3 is TGTGCCAGCAGTCCGCAGACTAGCGGGAGTGGCGATGAGCAGTTCTTC.

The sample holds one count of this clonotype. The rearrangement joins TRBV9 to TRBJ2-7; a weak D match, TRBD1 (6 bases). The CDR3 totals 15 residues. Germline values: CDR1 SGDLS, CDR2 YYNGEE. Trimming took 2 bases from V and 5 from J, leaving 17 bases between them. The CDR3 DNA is TGTGCCAGCAGCGTCGGGACATCCTATGGCCACGAGCAGTACTTC. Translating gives CASSVGTSYGHEQYF.

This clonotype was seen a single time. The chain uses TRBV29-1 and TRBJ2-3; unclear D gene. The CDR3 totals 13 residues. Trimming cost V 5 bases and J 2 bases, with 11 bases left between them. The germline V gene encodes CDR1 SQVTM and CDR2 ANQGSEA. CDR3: CSVWGSVTDTQYF. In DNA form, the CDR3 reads TGCAGCGTTTGGGGTTCGGTCACAGATACGCAGTATTTT.

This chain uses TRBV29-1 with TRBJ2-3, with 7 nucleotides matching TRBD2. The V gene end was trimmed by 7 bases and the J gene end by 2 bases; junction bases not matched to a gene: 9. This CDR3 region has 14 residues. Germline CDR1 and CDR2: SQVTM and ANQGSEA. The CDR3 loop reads CSGDPSGDTDTQYF. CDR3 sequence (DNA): TGCAGCGGGGACCCTAGCGGTGACACAGATACGCAGTATTTT.

CDR3 bases: TGTGCCAGCAGTTTATCCCCAGCCTACAATGAGCAGTTCTTC. It yields the protein CASSLSPAYNEQFF. J is TRBJ2-1 and V is TRBV27, with D hard to call. The CDR3 loop spans 14 amino acids. Between the trimmed V and J ends, which lost 0 bases and 2 bases, there was a span of 5 bases. The germline V gene has CDR1 MNHEY and CDR2 SMNVEV (reference sequence).

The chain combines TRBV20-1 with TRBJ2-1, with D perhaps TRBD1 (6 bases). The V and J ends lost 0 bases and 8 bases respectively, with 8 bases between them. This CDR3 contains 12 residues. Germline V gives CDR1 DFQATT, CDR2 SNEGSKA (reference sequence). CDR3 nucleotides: TGCAGTGCTAGAGAGCAGGGGCATGAGCAGTTCTTC. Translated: CSAREQGHEQFF.

The CDR3 region is CSATIGQGSYEQYF. In nucleotides, the CDR3 is TGCAGTGCTACGATCGGACAGGGTTCCTACGAGCAGTACTTC. The V call is TRBV20-1, the J call TRBJ2-7, with TRBD1 identical over 8 bases. The CDR3 is made up of 14 amino acids. From germline, CDR1 is DFQATT and CDR2 SNEGSKA (reference sequence). The trim removed 4 bases at V and 1 base at J, leaving 6 bases unmatched.

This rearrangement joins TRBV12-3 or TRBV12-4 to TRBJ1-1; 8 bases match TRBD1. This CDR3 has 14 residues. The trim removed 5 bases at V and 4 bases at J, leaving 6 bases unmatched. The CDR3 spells CASSHPGGFTEAFF. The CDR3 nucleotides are TGTGCCAGCAGTCACCCAGGGGGCTTCACTGAAGCTTTCTTT.

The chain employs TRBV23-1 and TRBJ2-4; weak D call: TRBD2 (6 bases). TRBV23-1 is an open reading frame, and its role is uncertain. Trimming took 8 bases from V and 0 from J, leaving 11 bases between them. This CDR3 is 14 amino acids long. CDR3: CASLWRVAKNIQYF. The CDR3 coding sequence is TGCGCCAGCCTTTGGAGGGTAGCCAAAAACATTCAGTACTTC.

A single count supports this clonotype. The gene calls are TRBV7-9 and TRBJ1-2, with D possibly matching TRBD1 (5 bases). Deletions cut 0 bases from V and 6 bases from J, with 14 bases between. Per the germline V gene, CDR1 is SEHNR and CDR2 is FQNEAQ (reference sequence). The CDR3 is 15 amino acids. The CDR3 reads CASSLAGGLWDGYTF. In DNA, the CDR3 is TGTGCCAGCAGCTTAGCGGGGGGTCTCTGGGATGGCTACACCTTC.

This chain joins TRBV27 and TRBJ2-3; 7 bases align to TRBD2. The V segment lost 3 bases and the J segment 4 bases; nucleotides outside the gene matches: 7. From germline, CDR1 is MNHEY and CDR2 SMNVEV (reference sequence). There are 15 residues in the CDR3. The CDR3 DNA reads TGTGCCAGCAGTTTCGGGGGGAGGGCCCCAGATACGCAGTATTTT. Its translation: CASSFGGRAPDTQYF.

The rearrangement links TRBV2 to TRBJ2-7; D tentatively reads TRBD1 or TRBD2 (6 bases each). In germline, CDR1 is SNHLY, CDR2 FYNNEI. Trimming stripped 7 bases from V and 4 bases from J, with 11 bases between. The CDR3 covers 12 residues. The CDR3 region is CASTGAQYEQYF. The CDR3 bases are TGTGCCAGCACGGGGGCCCAGTACGAGCAGTACTTC.

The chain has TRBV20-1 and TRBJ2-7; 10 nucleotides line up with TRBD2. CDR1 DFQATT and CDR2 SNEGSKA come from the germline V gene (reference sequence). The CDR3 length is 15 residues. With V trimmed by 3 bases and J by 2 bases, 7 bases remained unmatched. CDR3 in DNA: TGCAGTGCTAGGCTAGCGGGGGACCAACCCTACGAGCAGTACTTC. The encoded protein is CSARLAGDQPYEQYF.

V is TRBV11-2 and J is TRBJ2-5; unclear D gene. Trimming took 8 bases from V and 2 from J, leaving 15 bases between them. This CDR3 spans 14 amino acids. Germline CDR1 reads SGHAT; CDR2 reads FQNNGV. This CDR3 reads CASAMLEEQETQYF. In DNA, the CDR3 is TGTGCCAGCGCGATGTTGGAAGAGCAAGAGACCCAGTACTTC.